The sequence of this T cell receptor beta chain was determined in a study of blood T cell repertoires in COVID-19. Study as a whole: From the United States, Italy and Spain came samples of acute and convalescent COVID-19.

Authors' methods: Amplification with reference gene primers provided the estimates of nucleated cell counts. The repertoire was sequenced with immunoSEQ multiplex PCR; TCRdb's copy has only in-frame clones and lacks some. The V and J calls and clone size come from that table; D and trimming were worked out from the DNA. Seen here are about 380,000 clones, 87% observed once, and the top ten hold approximately 1.3%. The ends lost 5 bases at V and 2 bases at J; junction bases unmatched: 8. CDR3 size: 15 residues. Germline values: CDR1 SGHAT, CDR2 FQNNGV. Participants were aged about 18 to 89 years from about 25 US areas. Which cohort a participant joined came from the clinical history participants gave.

The sequence derives from a man under 40 who had recovered from COVID-19. The chain carries TRBV11-2 and TRBJ2-7; 8 bases fit TRBD1. Sequences were obtained from PBMCs or T cells enriched from blood (not recorded which). Here the CDR3 DNA reads TGTGCCAGCAGCCCCCCGGACAGGGCGCCCTACGAGCAGTACTTC. Its protein product is CASSPPDRAPYEQYF.